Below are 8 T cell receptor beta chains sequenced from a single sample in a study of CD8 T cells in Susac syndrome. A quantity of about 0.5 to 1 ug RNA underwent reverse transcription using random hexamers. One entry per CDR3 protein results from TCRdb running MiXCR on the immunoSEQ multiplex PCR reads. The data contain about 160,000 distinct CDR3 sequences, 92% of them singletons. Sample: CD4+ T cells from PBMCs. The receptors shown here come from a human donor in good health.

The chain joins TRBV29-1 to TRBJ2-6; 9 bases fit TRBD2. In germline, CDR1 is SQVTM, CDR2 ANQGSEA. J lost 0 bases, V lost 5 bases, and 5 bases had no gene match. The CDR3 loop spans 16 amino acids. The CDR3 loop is CSVTDSGSSGANVLTF. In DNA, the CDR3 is TGCAGCGTTACCGATAGCGGGAGCTCTGGGGCCAACGTCCTGACTTTC.

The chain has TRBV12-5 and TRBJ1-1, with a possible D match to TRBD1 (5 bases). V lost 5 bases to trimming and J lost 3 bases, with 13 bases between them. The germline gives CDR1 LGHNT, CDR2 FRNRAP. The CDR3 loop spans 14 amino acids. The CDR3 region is CASGPPDSYTEAFF. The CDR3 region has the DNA TGTGCTAGTGGTCCCCCCGACAGTTACACTGAAGCTTTCTTT.

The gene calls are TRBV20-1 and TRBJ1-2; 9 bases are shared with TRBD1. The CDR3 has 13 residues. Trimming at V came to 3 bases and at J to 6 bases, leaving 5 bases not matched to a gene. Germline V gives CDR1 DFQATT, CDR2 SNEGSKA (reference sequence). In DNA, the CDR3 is TGCAGTGCTAGGCTTACAGGGGGCAATGGCTACACCTTC. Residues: CSARLTGGNGYTF.

CDR3 sequence (DNA): TGTGCCAGCGTAGACCCAACAGATACGCAGTATTTT. Its translation is CASVDPTDTQYF. The chain uses TRBV3-1 and TRBJ2-3; D remains ambiguous. This CDR3 spans 12 amino acids. V was clipped by 8 bases and J by 3 bases, with 9 bases between them. Germline lookup yields CDR1 LGHDT and CDR2 YNNKEL (reference sequence).

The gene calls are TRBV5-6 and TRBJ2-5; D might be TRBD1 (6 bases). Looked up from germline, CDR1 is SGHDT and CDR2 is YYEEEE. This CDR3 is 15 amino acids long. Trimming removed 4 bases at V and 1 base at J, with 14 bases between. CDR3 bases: TGTGCCAGCAGCAATCGAGGACAGATCCAAGAGACCCAGTACTTC. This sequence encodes CASSNRGQIQETQYF.

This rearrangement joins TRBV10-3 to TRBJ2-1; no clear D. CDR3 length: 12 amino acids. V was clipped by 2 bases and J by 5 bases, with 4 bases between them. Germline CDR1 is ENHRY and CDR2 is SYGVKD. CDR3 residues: CAISETDNEQFF. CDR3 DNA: TGTGCCATCAGTGAGACGGACAATGAGCAGTTCTTC.

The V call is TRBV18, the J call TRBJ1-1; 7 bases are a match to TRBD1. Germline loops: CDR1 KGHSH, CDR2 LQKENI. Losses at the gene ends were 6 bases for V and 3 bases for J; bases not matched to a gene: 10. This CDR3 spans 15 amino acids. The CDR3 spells CASSTTGYVYTEAFF. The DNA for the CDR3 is TGTGCCAGCTCCACGACAGGGTATGTTTACACTGAAGCTTTCTTT.

The CDR3 region has the DNA TGTGCCAGCAGCCAATCCGGGGGGGCCACCGGGGAGCTGTTTTTT. This gives the protein CASSQSGGATGELFF. The chain joins TRBV3-1 to TRBJ2-2; 8 bases agree with TRBD2. V lost 2 bases, J lost 4 bases, and 3 bases stayed unmatched. This CDR3 region has 15 residues. Germline lookup yields CDR1 LGHDT and CDR2 YNNKEL (reference sequence).